This T cell receptor (beta chain) appears in the sequencing data of a study of CD8 T cells in ankylosing spondylitis. Study findings and constraints: Seemingly distinctive of ankylosing spondylitis blood was a TCR beta motif formed by eight highly homologous variants.

The CDR3 consists of 15 residues. Trimming removed 6 bases from V and 0 bases from J, with 13 bases in between. Germline CDR1 and CDR2: SGHRS and YFSETQ. Libraries of TCR beta came from quantitative 5'-RACE with molecular barcodes. TCRdb reprocessed the 5' RACE reads via MiXCR and lists one record per CDR3 protein. Of just under 550,000 distinct CDR3 sequences listed, about an eighth are singletons. A few counts support this clonotype. The antigen remains unidentified. The sample comprised blood, either unsorted or a sorted T cell fraction (not recorded which). The sequence came from a male donor with ankylosing spondylitis. The rearrangement uses TRBV5-1 and TRBJ2-1; D is uncertain. CDR3 sequence (DNA): TGCGCCAGCAATATGGGCGACAACTCCTACAATGAGCAGTTCTTC. As protein: CASNMGDNSYNEQFF.